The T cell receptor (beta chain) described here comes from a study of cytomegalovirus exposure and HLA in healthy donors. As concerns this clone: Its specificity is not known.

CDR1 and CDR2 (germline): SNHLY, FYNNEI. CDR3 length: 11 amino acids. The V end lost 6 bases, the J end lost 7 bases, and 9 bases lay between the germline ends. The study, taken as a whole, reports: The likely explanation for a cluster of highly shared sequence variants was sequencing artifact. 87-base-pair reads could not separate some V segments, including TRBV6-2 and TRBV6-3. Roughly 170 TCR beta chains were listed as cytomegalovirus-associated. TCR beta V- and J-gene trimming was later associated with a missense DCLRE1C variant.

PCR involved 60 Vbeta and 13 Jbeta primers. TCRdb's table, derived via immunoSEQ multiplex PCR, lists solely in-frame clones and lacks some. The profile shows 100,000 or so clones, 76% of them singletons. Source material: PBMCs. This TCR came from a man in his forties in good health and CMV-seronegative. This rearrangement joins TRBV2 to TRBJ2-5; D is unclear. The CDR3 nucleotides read TGTGCCAGCAGCACTTCGTGGACCCAGTACTTC. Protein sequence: CASSTSWTQYF. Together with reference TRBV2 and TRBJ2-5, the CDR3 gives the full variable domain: EPEVTQTPSHQVTQMGQEVILRCVPISNHLYFYWYRQILGQKVEFLVSFYNNEISEKSEIFDDQFSVERPDGSNFTLKIRSTKLEDSAMYFCASSTSWTQYFGPGTRLLVL.